This T cell receptor beta chain is from a study of blood T cells in healthy people across ages. Overall study results and limits: Naive T cell percentage showed a strong correlation with TCR beta diversity. Among long-lived donors, naive CD4+ cells were more numerous and diversity higher than in aged donors. Significant beta diversity loss was already apparent by age roughly 44, declining roughly linearly.

This clonotype appeared a few times. Its antigen is not identified. V shed 5 bases and J shed 7 bases, with 14 bases lying between them. CDR3 length: 14 amino acids. Next came a second PCR, run for about 6 to 12 cycles, which used a sample-barcoded 5' primer along with a J-beta primer mix. Each cDNA molecule, via a template-switch adaptor with 12 random nucleotides, was tagged. TCRdb analysed the 5' RACE reads with MiXCR anew, one entry per CDR3 protein. The data show fewer than 2 million distinct CDR3 sequences, about 39% seen once. Sequencing input: blood. The sequence derives from a human donor in good health. The V call is TRBV12-3 or TRBV12-4, the J call TRBJ1-4, with D possibly TRBD1 on 6 matching bases. The CDR3 DNA is TGTGCCAGCAGTCGTACCGGGACAATTGAAAAACTGTTTTTT. It specifies CASSRTGTIEKLFF.